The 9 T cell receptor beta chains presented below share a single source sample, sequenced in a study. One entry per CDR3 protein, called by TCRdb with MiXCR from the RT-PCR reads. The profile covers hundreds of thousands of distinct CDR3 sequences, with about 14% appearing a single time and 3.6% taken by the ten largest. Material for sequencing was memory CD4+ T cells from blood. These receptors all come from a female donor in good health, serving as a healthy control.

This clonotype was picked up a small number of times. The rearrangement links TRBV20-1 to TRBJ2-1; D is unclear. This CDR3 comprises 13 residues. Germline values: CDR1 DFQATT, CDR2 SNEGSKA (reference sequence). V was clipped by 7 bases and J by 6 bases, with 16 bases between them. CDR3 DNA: TGCAGTGTTGGGAACATAAGAGGCAATGAGCAGTTCTTC. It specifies CSVGNIRGNEQFF.

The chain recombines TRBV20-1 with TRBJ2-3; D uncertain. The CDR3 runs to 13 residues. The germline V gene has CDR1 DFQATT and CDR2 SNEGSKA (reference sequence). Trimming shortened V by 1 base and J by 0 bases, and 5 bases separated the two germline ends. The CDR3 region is CSARVRSTDTQYF. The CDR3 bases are TGCAGTGCTAGAGTTAGGAGCACAGATACGCAGTATTTT.

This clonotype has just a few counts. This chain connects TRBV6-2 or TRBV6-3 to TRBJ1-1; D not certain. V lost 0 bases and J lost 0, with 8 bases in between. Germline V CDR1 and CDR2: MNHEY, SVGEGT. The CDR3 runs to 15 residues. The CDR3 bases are TGTGCCAGCAGTTACTCGCACGGAATGAACACTGAAGCTTTCTTT. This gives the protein CASSYSHGMNTEAFF.

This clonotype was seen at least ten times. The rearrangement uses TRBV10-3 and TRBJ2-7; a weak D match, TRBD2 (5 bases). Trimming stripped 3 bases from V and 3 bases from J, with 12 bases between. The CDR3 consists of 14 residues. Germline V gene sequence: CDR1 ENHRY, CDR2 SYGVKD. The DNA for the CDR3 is TGTGCCATCAGTGACGGCGGGTCCCGCTACGAGCAGTACTTC. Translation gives CAISDGGSRYEQYF.

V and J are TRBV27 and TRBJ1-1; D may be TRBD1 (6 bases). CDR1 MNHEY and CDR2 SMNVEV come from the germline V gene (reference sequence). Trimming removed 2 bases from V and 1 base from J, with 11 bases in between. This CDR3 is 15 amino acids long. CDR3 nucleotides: TGTGCCAGCAGTTTAATGGGGGCAGGGAACACTGAAGCTTTCTTT. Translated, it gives CASSLMGAGNTEAFF.

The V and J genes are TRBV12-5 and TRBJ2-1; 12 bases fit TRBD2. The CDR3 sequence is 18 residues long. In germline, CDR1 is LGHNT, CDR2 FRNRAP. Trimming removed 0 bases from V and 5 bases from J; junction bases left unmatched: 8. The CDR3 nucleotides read TGTGCTAGTGGTTTGGTTCATCTAGCGGGAGGGGTCGACAATGAGCAGTTCTTC. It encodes CASGLVHLAGGVDNEQFF. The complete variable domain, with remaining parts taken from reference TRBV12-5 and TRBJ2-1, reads DARVTQTPRHKVTEMGQEVTMRCQPILGHNTVFWYRQTMMQGLELLAYFRNRAPLDDSGMPKDRFSAEMPDATLATLKIQPSEPRDSAVYFCASGLVHLAGGVDNEQFFGPGTRLTVL.

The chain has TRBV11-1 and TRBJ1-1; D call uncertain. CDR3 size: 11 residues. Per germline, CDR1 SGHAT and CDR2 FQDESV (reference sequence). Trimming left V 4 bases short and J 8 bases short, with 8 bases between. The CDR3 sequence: CASSSRLEAFF. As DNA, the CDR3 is TGTGCCAGCAGCTCCCGGCTAGAAGCTTTCTTT. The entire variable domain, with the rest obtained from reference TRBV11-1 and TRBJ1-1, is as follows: EAEVAQSPRYKITEKSQAVAFWCDPISGHATLYWYRQILGQGPELLVQFQDESVVDDSQLPKDRFSAERLKGVDSTLKIQPAELGDSAMYLCASSSRLEAFFGQGTRLTVV.

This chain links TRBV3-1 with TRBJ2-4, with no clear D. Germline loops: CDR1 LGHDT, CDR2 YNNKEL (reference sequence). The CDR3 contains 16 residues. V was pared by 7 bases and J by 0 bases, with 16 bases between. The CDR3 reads CASNTYLLLAKNIQYF. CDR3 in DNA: TGTGCCAGCAACACTTACCTTCTACTAGCCAAAAACATTCAGTACTTC.

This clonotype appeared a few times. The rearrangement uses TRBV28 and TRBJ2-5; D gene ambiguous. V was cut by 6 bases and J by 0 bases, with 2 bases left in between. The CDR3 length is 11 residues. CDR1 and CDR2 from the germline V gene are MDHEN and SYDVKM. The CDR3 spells CASRHQETQYF. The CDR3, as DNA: TGTGCCAGCAGACACCAAGAGACCCAGTACTTC.